Below, one T cell receptor (beta chain) is given with its context. These data come from a study of blood T cell repertoires in COVID-19. Study summary: Sites across the United States, Italy and Spain contributed samples from acute and convalescent COVID-19. The cDNA or gDNA used as material had been derived from T cells, B-cell-depleted T cells, or PBMCs.

V was cut by 0 bases and J by 1 base, with 13 bases left in between. This CDR3 spans 17 amino acids. CDR1 and CDR2 (germline): KGHDR, SFDVKD. Libraries were prepared by immunoSEQ multiplex PCR; TCRdb keeps only in-frame clonotypes and omits some of them. This sample has some 350,000 clones, with 70% to 90% found just once. The rearrangement joins TRBV24-1 to TRBJ2-3; no clear D gene. The sequencing input was peripheral blood. The sequence was collected from a woman aged 30 to 39 with COVID-19, enrolled during active disease. CDR3 coding DNA: TGTGCCACCAGTGATTTGAGTTTGGGTCGGGGCACAGATACGCAGTATTTT. It codes for CATSDLSLGRGTDTQYF.